One sample yielded the 20 T cell receptor beta chains listed below, sequenced in a study of blood T cell repertoires in COVID-19 (dated by TCRdb to about 2020). Libraries were prepared through the immunoSEQ multiplex PCR assay. The table comes from immuneACCESS by way of TCRdb, which keeps in-frame sequences with V and J called. Part of the clones is missing from these tables; in studies checked, under half for an unresolved V gene and the rest for unknown reasons. A total of around 140,000 clones appear in this sample, about 87% of them only once. The ten largest clones add up to roughly 12% of the sample. Sequenced sample: PBMCs or T cells enriched from blood (not recorded which). Source of these receptors: a man aged 55 to 69 who had recovered from COVID-19.

The J gene is TRBJ1-4, the V gene TRBV3-1 (or the pseudogene TRBV3-2); maybe TRBD1 (5 bases). V gave up 5 bases and J gave up 0 bases, with 10 bases separating them. Per germline, CDR1 LGHDT and CDR2 YNNKEL (reference sequence). This CDR3 contains 15 residues. The CDR3 protein is CASSNQGTTNEKLFF. The CDR3 coding sequence is TGTGCCAGCAGCAACCAGGGAACAACTAATGAAAAACTGTTTTTT.

This clone was detected a few times. The chain recombines TRBV13 with TRBJ2-1; the D is unclear. Between the trimmed V and J ends, which lost 5 bases and 3 bases, there was a span of 17 bases. Germline CDR1 and CDR2: PRHDT and FYEKMQ (reference sequence). The CDR3 is 16 residues long. The CDR3: CASSTANTPNYNEQFF. The CDR3 DNA reads as TGTGCCAGCAGCACAGCTAACACTCCCAACTACAATGAGCAGTTCTTC.

This sequence joins TRBV19 and TRBJ2-7, with D perhaps matching TRBD1 (6 bases). Germline V lookup: CDR1 LNHDA, CDR2 SQIVND (reference sequence). This CDR3 is built from 15 residues. The ends were cut back, 5 bases at V and 5 bases at J, with 19 bases in the middle. This chain's CDR3 is CASSLNQDSQHEQYF. The CDR3 nucleotides read TGTGCCAGTAGTCTAAACCAGGACAGTCAGCACGAGCAGTACTTC.

The CDR3 is CASSILGGADTEAFF. The CDR3 DNA sequence: TGTGCCAGCTCAATCTTAGGGGGCGCGGACACTGAAGCTTTCTTT. The chain is built from TRBV18 and TRBJ1-1, with TRBD1 identical over 7 bases. Trimming took 5 bases from V and 3 from J; bases not matched to a gene: 9. This CDR3 spans 15 amino acids. Germline CDR1 KGHSH, CDR2 LQKENI. Using reference TRBV18 and TRBJ1-1 for the parts outside the CDR3, the full variable domain is NAGVMQNPRHLVRRRGQEARLRCSPMKGHSHVYWYRQLPEEGLKFMVYLQKENIIDESGMPKERFSAEFPKEGPSILRIQQVVRGDSAAYFCASSILGGADTEAFFGQGTRLTVV.

This clone has only one observation. CDR3 DNA: TGTGCCCAGTCCCAGGGGTCCTCCTACGAGCAGTACTTC. It is translated as CAQSQGSSYEQYF. The chain has TRBV2 and TRBJ2-7; possible D gene TRBD1, 6 bases. The CDR3 has 13 residues. CDR1 SNHLY and CDR2 FYNNEI come from the germline V gene. V was pared by 11 bases and J by 0 bases, with 14 bases between.

This clone was observed a handful of times. The chain carries TRBV6-1 and TRBJ1-1; TRBD1 is a possible D gene (5 bases). Looked up from germline, CDR1 is MNHNS and CDR2 is SASEGT. The CDR3 is 12 residues long. Trimming pared 2 bases from V and 10 bases from J, leaving 11 bases between. The CDR3 region is CASSEQGFAAFF. As DNA, the CDR3 is TGTGCCAGCAGTGAACAGGGTTTCGCAGCTTTCTTT.

The rearrangement links TRBV4-1 to TRBJ1-5; D might be TRBD1 (6 bases). The V gene's germline CDR1 is MGHRA and CDR2 YSYEKL. CDR3 length: 14 residues. V lost 5 bases, J lost 5 bases, and 13 bases lay in between. This CDR3 reads CASSYGTYHQPQHF. CDR3 nucleotide sequence: TGCGCCAGCAGCTACGGGACATACCATCAGCCCCAGCATTTT.

The chain recombines TRBV3-1 (or the pseudogene TRBV3-2) with TRBJ2-5; tentatively, D is TRBD2 (6 bases). The V gene's germline CDR1 is LGHDT and CDR2 YNNKEL (reference sequence). The CDR3 is made up of 13 amino acids. Trimming left V 4 bases short and J 5 bases short, with 11 bases between. This chain's CDR3 is CASSLLAKETQYF. CDR3 nucleotides: TGTGCCAGCAGCCTCCTAGCGAAGGAGACCCAGTACTTC.

The CDR3 spells CASSLDRGGDTQYF. CDR3 bases: TGCGCCAGCAGCTTGGACAGGGGAGGAGATACGCAGTATTTT. The chain recombines TRBV5-1 with TRBJ2-3, with a tentative D call TRBD1 (7 bases). The length of the CDR3 is 14 residues. Trimming removed 0 bases from V and 5 bases from J, with 10 bases in between. Germline V gene sequence: CDR1 SGHRS, CDR2 YFSETQ.

This clone was recorded once. The V gene is TRBV3-1 (or the pseudogene TRBV3-2), the J gene TRBJ1-4; TRBD1 matches at 9 bases. V shed 6 bases and J 5 bases; nucleotides not matched to a gene: 7. Per the germline V gene, CDR1 is LGHDT and CDR2 is YNNKEL (reference sequence). There are 15 residues in the CDR3. In DNA, the CDR3 is TGTGCCAGCAGGGGCCCGGGACAGGGAAATGAAAAACTGTTTTTT. This gives the protein CASRGPGQGNEKLFF.

V gene TRBV27 combines with J gene TRBJ1-4; 10 bases agree with TRBD1. The junction had 3 bases not matched to a gene; V was cut back by 4 bases and J by 1 base. Germline loops: CDR1 MNHEY, CDR2 SMNVEV (reference sequence). This CDR3 region has 16 residues. The CDR3 region is CASSWGQGRTNEKLFF. DNA for the CDR3: TGTGCCAGCAGTTGGGGACAGGGGCGAACTAATGAAAAACTGTTTTTT.

CDR3 in amino acids: CASSSGQVLSGNTIYF. The CDR3 DNA sequence: TGTGCCAGTAGTTCCGGACAGGTCCTCTCTGGAAACACCATATATTTT. The rearrangement links TRBV19 to TRBJ1-3; 7 bases are a match to TRBD1. The length of the CDR3 is 16 residues. CDR1 and CDR2 (germline): LNHDA, SQIVND (reference sequence). Trimming cost V 5 bases and J 0 bases; bases outside gene matches: 7.

The chain combines TRBV5-5 with TRBJ1-5, with 10 nucleotides matching TRBD1. The CDR3 spans 15 residues. V lost 1 base, J lost 4 bases, and 2 bases stayed unmatched. Per the germline V gene, CDR1 is SGHKS and CDR2 is YYEKEE (reference sequence). The CDR3 sequence is CASSLRGQGNQPQHF. CDR3 in DNA: TGTGCCAGCAGCTTGCGGGGACAGGGGAATCAGCCCCAGCATTTT.

Only one count was recorded for this clone. The CDR3 nucleotides read TGCGCCAGCAGTGTAGGTGGAGGAGGGCATCAGCCCCAGCATTTT. It yields the protein CASSVGGGGHQPQHF. The rearrangement links TRBV10-2 to TRBJ1-5; D gene unclear. Trimming stripped 4 bases from V and 5 bases from J, with 15 bases between. There are 15 residues in the CDR3. The V gene's germline CDR1 is WSHSY and CDR2 SAAADI.

V gene TRBV20-1 combines with J gene TRBJ1-1, with a tentative D call TRBD1 (5 bases). The CDR3 loop spans 15 amino acids. Germline V lookup: CDR1 DFQATT, CDR2 SNEGSKA (reference sequence). Trimming shortened V by 3 bases and J by 2 bases, and 16 bases separated the two germline ends. The DNA for the CDR3 is TGCAGTGCTAGTGGCCTTGGGGCTGGAAACACTGAAGCTTTCTTT. Encoded protein: CSASGLGAGNTEAFF.

V usage is TRBV30 and J usage is TRBJ1-1; D is undetermined. The CDR3 contains 12 residues. The germline V and J ends were trimmed by 2 bases and 5 bases, with 9 bases remaining between them. Germline V gene lookup returns CDR1 GTSNPN and CDR2 SVGIG (reference sequence). The CDR3 bases are TGTGCCTGGAGTCATTCCGGGACTGAAGCTTTCTTT. This gives the protein CAWSHSGTEAFF.

This sequence joins TRBV5-8 and TRBJ2-3; perhaps TRBD1 as D (6 bases). Trimming removed 0 bases from V and 6 bases from J, with 11 bases in between. The CDR3 contains 14 residues. CDR1 and CDR2 (germline): SGHTS, YDEGEE. CDR3 DNA sequence: TGTGCCAGCAGCTTGGCAGGGGTGTGGGATACGCAGTATTTT. Translating gives CASSLAGVWDTQYF.

The chain employs TRBV14 and TRBJ2-1, with TRBD2 matching over 7 bases. Germline-derived CDR1 and CDR2 are SGHDN and FVKESK. V shed 4 bases and J 4 bases; nucleotides not matched to a gene: 7. The CDR3 consists of 15 residues. CDR3 amino acids: CASSPRGSWYNEQFF. CDR3 in DNA: TGTGCCAGCAGCCCCCGCGGGAGCTGGTACAATGAGCAGTTCTTC.

The chain is built from TRBV27 and TRBJ1-1, with 10 bases matching TRBD1. CDR3 length equals 15 residues. Germline CDR1 MNHEY, CDR2 SMNVEV (reference sequence). Germline trimming cut 0 bases from V and 4 bases from J; bases unmatched to any gene: 2. For the CDR3, the DNA is TGTGCCAGCAGTTTATCGGGACAGGGGACCACTGAAGCTTTCTTT. It specifies CASSLSGQGTTEAFF.

This clone was counted a single time. At one end the junction does not follow the germline gene, possibly because of a read error. This rearrangement joins TRBV12-3 or TRBV12-4 to TRBJ1-1; weak D call: TRBD1 (5 bases). The CDR3 contains 13 residues. The CDR3 DNA is TGTGCCAGCAGTCCTTTCCCGGGGGGTGAAGGTTTCTTT. Encoded protein: CASSPFPGGEGFF.